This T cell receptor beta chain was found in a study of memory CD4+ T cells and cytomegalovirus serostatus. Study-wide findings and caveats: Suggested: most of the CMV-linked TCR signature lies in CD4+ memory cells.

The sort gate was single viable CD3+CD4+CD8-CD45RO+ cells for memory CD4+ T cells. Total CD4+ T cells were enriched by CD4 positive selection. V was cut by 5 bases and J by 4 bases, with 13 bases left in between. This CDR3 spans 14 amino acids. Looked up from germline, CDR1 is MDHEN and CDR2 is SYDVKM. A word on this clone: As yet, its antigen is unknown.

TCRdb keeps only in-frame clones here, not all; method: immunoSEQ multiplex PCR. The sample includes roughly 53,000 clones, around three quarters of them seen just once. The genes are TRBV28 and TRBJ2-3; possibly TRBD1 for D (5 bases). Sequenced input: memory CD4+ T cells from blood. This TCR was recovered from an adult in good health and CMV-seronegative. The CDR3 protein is CASSPIDRPDTQYF. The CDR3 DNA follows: TGTGCCAGCAGTCCTATCGACAGACCAGATACGCAGTATTTT.